Below are 2 T cell receptor beta chains sequenced from a single sample in a study of blood T cell repertoires in COVID-19. Profiled with immunoSEQ multiplex PCR; TCRdb holds only in-frame clones, not every one. The sample yields 350,000 to 400,000 clones, 89% seen once. Material for sequencing was peripheral blood. The receptors here all came from a woman in her thirties with COVID-19, enrolled during active disease.

The chain combines TRBV5-4 with TRBJ2-1, with a tentative D call TRBD2 (7 bases). The CDR3 sequence is 16 residues long. Germline-derived CDR1 and CDR2 are SGHNT and YYREEE (reference sequence). With 3 bases removed from V and 2 bases from J, the gap between germline ends came to 15 bases. The CDR3 DNA sequence: TGTGCCAGCAGCTGGGGGGGCGGGGTAACCTACAATGAGCAGTTCTTC. Protein product: CASSWGGGVTYNEQFF.

The V call is TRBV19, the J call TRBJ1-6; D is perhaps TRBD1 (6 bases). CDR3 length: 17 amino acids. Germline V gene lookup returns CDR1 LNHDA and CDR2 SQIVND (reference sequence). Trimming cost V 6 bases and J 0 bases, with 15 bases left between them. The CDR3 loop is CASSLGQTSSYNSPLHF. The CDR3 nucleotides are TGTGCCAGTAGCCTCGGACAGACAAGCTCCTATAATTCACCCCTCCACTTT.